Given below is one T cell receptor beta chain in context. The antigen remains unidentified. These data come from a study of shared clonotypes between healthy human individuals. The overall study: The plates for each donor numbered three CD4 naive, three CD4 memory, two CD8 naive and one CD8 memory.

Germline-derived CDR1 and CDR2 are SGHDT and YYEEEE. The V and J ends lost 2 bases and 5 bases respectively, with 13 bases between them. The CDR3 sequence is 14 residues long. Some clones are missing from TCRdb's copy, which holds only in-frame ones; the method was immunoSEQ multiplex PCR. The data hold over 950,000 clones, with roughly 80% observed a single time. Negatively enriched CD4+ T cells were divided by CD45RA into naive and memory. Study outcomes and limitations: Shared clonotypes across all four donors exceeded non-shared ones in generation probability.

This chain uses TRBV5-6 with TRBJ1-2; D not resolved. Sequenced material: memory CD4+ T cells from PBMCs. Specified subset: CD45RA-negative fraction. The source of this sequence is a man between 18 and 29 years old in good health. Some clones in this sample may be carry-over from other donors' samples. This CDR3 reads CASSFERTVYGYTF. CDR3 nucleotide sequence: TGTGCCAGCAGCTTCGAGCGGACGGTTTATGGCTACACCTTC.